This TCR beta chain was captured in a study of OX40 agonist ivuxolimab in advanced cancers. Study in general: Hepatocellular carcinoma, melanoma, renal cell or head and neck cancer affected the dose-escalation patients. Points from the study as a whole: The specificity for antigen of the expanded peripheral T cells was not determined. At 0.1 to 3.0 mg/kg, clonal expansion of CD4+ and CD8+ blood T cells had occurred by week 6.

Prior autoimmune disease or systemic immunosuppression barred patients. V lost 2 bases, J lost 6 bases, and 3 bases stayed unmatched. The CDR3 contains 14 residues. Per germline, CDR1 SGHRS and CDR2 YFSETQ. Of note for this clone: The antigen remains undetermined.

TCRdb's copy holds only in-frame clones and misses some; the assay was immunoSEQ multiplex PCR. The sample has more than 45,000 clones, about four fifths seen once; the top ten hold approximately 4.5%. The chain couples TRBV5-1 to TRBJ2-2, with 8 bases identical to TRBD2. This sequence was found in an adult with an advanced solid tumor such as melanoma, head and neck, liver or kidney cancer. Sample: CD4+ or CD8+ T cells sorted from blood, taken in a trial of the OX40 agonist ivuxolimab. CDR3 sequence: CASSFAGGPGELFF. The CDR3 coding sequence is TGCGCCAGCAGCTTTGCGGGAGGACCCGGGGAGCTGTTTTTT.